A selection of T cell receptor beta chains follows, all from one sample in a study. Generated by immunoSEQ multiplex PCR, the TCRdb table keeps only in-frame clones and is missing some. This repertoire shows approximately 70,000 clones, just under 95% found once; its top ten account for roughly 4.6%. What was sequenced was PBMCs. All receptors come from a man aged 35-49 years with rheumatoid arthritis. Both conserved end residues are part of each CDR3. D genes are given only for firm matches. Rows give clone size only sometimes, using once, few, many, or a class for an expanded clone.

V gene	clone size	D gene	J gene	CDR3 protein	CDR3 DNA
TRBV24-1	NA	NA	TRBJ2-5	CATSDSRLGAETQYF	TGTGCCACCAGTGATTCGCGACTCGGGGCAGAGACCCAGTACTTC
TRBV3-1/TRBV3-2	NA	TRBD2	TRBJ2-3	CASSQVAGPTDTQYF	TGTGCCAGCAGCCAAGTAGCGGGCCCCACAGATACGCAGTATTTT
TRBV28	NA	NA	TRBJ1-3	CASSLLSKGSGNTIYF	TGTGCCAGCAGTTTATTGTCGAAGGGCTCTGGAAACACCATATATTTT
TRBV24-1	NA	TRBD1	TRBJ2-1	CATSGPGGHNEQFF	TGTGCCACCAGTGGCCCAGGGGGTCACAATGAGCAGTTCTTC
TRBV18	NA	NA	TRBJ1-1	CASSPQGTLSTEAFF	TGTGCCAGCTCACCACAGGGGACCCTCTCTACTGAAGCTTTCTTT
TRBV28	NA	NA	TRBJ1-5	CASRVGIQPQHF	TGTGCCAGCAGGGTGGGGATTCAGCCCCAGCATTTT
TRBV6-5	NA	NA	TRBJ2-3	CASSYKTGGPADTQYF	TGTGCCAGCAGTTACAAGACGGGGGGCCCGGCAGATACGCAGTATTTT
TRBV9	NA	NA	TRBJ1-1	CASSETGAPTEAFF	TGTGCCAGCAGCGAGACCGGGGCGCCCACTGAAGCTTTCTTT
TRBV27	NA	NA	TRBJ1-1	CASSLSRGNTEAFF	TGTGCCAGCAGTTTATCTAGGGGGAACACTGAAGCTTTCTTT
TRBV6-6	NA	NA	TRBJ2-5	CASSYSSLNQETQYF	TGTGCCAGCAGTTACTCGTCACTAAATCAAGAGACCCAGTACTTC
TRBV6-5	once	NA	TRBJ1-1	CASSYGGFMNTEAFF	TGTGCCAGCAGTTATGGAGGTTTCATGAACACTGAAGCTTTCTTT
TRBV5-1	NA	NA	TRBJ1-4	CASSRGEANEKLFF	TGCGCCAGCAGTCGGGGGGAGGCTAATGAAAAACTGTTTTTT
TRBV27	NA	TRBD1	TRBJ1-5	CASSFRGQHNQPQHF	TGTGCCAGCAGTTTTCGGGGACAGCACAATCAGCCCCAGCATTTT
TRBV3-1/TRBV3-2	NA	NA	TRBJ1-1	CASRRGGNTEAFF	TGTGCCAGTCGTAGGGGAGGGAACACTGAAGCTTTCTTT
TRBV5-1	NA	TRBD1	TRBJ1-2	CASSPGQNYGYTF	TGCGCCAGCAGCCCGGGACAGAACTATGGCTACACCTTC
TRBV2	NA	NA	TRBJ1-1	CASSGGGPLLNTEAFF	TGTGCCAGCAGCGGTGGGGGACCCCTTCTGAACACTGAAGCTTTCTTT
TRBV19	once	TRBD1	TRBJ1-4	CASNMNRDRGTTNEKLFF	TGTGCCAGTAACATGAACCGGGACAGGGGAACAACTAATGAAAAACTGTTTTTT
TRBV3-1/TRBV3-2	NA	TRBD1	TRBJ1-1	CASSRSGGASTEAFF	TGTGCCAGCAGCCGGTCAGGGGGCGCGAGCACTGAAGCTTTCTTT
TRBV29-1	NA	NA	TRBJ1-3	CSVVQVSSPNTIYF	TGCAGCGTTGTGCAGGTTTCATCGCCGAACACCATATATTTT
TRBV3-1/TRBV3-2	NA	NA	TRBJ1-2	CASSHPGINYGYTF	TGTGCCAGCAGTCATCCCGGCATAAACTATGGCTACACCTTC
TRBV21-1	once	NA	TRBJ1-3	CASSKVTDSGNTIYF	TGTGCCAGCAGCAAAGTAACAGACTCTGGAAACACCATATATTTT
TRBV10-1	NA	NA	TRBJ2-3	CASSAGGSVTDTQYF	TGCGCCAGCAGTGCGGGGGGCTCGGTTACAGATACGCAGTATTTT
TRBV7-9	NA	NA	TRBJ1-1	CASSLGRWTEAFF	TGTGCCAGCAGCCTTGGACGTTGGACTGAAGCTTTCTTT
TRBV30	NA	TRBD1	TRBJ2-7	CAWSVPWTGGHEQYF	TGTGCCTGGAGTGTCCCATGGACAGGGGGCCACGAGCAGTACTTC
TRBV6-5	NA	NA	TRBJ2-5	CASTKGGVRQETQYF	TGTGCCAGCACCAAGGGGGGGGTCCGCCAAGAGACCCAGTACTTC
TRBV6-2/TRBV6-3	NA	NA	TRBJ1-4	CASSSTGSAREKLFF	TGTGCCAGCAGCTCCACAGGATCGGCCCGCGAAAAACTGTTTTTT
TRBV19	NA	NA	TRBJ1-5	CASSIPITESNQPQHF	TGTGCCAGTAGTATCCCAATTACCGAGAGCAATCAGCCCCAGCATTTT
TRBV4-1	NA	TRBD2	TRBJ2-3	CASSQERGTSDLGADTQYF	TGCGCCAGCAGCCAAGAGAGGGGGACTAGCGACTTGGGGGCAGATACGCAGTATTTT
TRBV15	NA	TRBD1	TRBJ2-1	CATSPRTGRPYNEQFF	TGTGCCACCAGCCCTCGGACAGGGCGACCCTACAATGAGCAGTTCTTC
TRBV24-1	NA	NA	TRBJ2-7	CATIGTATYEQYF	TGTGCCACGATCGGGACGGCTACCTACGAGCAGTACTTC
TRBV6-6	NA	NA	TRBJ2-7	CASSYGGRDPLYEQYF	TGTGCCAGCAGTTACGGGGGGCGGGACCCCCTTTACGAGCAGTACTTC
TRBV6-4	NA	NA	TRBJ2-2	CASSTSWNTGELFF	TGTGCCAGCAGTACGTCATGGAACACCGGGGAGCTGTTTTTT
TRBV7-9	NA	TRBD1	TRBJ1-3	CASSRGDSSGNTIYF	TGTGCCAGCAGCCGGGGGGACAGCTCTGGAAACACCATATATTTT
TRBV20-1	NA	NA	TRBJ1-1	CSASGGSDTEAFF	TGCAGTGCTAGTGGGGGGTCGGACACTGAAGCTTTCTTT
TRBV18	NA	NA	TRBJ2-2	CASSPIQNTGELFF	TGTGCCAGCTCACCAATACAGAACACCGGGGAGCTGTTTTTT
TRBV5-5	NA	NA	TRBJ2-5	CASIPTRSGETQYF	TGTGCCAGCATCCCGACCCGGAGTGGCGAGACCCAGTACTTC
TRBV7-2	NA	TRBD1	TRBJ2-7	CASSPGGGTGRSRYF	TGTGCCAGCAGTCCTGGGGGCGGGACAGGGAGGAGTAGGTACTTC
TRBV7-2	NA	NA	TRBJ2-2	CASSAPGRTNTGELFF	TGTGCCAGCAGCGCCCCGGGACGGACGAACACCGGGGAGCTGTTTTTT
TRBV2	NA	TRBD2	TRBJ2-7	CASSPSGRINEQYF	TGTGCCAGCAGCCCTAGCGGGAGAATCAACGAGCAGTACTTC
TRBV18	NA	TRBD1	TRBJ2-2	CASSPQFGQGRNTGELFF	TGTGCCAGCTCACCACAATTCGGACAGGGTCGAAACACCGGGGAGCTGTTTTTT
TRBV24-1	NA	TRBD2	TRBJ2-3	CATSDLSGTGTDTQYF	TGTGCCACCAGTGATTTGAGCGGGACGGGCACAGATACGCAGTATTTT
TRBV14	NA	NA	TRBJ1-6	CASSQVGTHNSPLHF	TGTGCCAGCAGCCAAGTGGGGACCCATAATTCACCCCTCCACTTT
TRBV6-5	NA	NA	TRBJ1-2	CASTDRIYGYTF	TGTGCCAGCACCGACAGAATTTATGGCTACACCTTC